Detailed here is one T cell receptor beta chain. The use of a sample-barcoded 5' primer and a J-beta primer mix characterized a second PCR of about 7 to 12 cycles. TCRdb reprocessed the 5' RACE reads with MiXCR, giving one entry per CDR3 protein. The table includes 700,000 or so distinct CDR3 sequences, less than 45% detected once. The CDR3 is 13 amino acids. V dropped 4 bases and J dropped 8 bases, with 12 bases sitting between them. Germline assignment: CDR1 SNHLY and CDR2 FYNNEI. The data are from a study of blood T cells in healthy people across ages. This sequence joins TRBV2 and TRBJ1-5; no definite D call. The sequence was obtained from a man aged 80 or over in good health. The sequenced sample was blood. The CDR3 region has the DNA TGTGCCAGCAGTGTGGGTGTCGCCAAGCCCCAGCATTTT. This codes for CASSVGVAKPQHF.